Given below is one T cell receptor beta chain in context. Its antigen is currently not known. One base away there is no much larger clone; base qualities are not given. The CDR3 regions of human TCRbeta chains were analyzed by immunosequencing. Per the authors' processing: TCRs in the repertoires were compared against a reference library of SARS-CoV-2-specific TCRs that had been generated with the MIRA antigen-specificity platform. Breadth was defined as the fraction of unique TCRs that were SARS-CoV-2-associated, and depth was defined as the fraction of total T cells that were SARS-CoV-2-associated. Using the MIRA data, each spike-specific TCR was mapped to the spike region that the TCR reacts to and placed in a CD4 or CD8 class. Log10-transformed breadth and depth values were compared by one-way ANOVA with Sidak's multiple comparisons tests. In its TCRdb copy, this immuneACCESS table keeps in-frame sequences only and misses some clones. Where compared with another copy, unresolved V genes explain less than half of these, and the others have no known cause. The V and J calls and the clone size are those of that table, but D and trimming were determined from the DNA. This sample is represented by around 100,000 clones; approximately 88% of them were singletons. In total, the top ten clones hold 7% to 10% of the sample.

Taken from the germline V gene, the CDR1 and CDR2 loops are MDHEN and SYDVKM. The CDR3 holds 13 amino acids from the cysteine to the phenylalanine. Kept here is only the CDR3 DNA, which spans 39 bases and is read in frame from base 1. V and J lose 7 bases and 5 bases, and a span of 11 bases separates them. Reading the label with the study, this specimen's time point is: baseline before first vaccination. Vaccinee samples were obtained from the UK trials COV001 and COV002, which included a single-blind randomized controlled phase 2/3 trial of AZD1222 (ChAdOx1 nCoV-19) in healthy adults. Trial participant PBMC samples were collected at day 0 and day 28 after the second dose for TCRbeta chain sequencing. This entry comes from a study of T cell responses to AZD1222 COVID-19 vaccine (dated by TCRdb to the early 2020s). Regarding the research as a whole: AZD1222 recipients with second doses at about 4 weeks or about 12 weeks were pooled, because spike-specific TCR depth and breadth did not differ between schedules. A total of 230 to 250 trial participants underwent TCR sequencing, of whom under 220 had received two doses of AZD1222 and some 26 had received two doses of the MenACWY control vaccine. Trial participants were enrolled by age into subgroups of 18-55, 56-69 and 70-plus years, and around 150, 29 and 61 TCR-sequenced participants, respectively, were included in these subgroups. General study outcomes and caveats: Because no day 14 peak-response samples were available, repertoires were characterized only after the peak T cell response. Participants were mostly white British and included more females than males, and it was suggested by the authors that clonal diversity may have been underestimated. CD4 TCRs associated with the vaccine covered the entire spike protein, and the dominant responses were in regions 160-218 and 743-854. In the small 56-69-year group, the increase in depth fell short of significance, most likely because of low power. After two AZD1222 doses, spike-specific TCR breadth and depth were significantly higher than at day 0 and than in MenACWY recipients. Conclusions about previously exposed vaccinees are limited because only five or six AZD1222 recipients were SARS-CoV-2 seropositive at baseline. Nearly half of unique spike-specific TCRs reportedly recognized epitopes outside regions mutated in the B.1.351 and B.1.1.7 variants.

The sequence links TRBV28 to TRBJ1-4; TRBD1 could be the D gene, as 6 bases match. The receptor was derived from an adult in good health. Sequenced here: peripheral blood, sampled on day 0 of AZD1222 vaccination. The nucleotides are TGTGCCAGCAACAGGGTTAACAATGAAAAACTGTTTTTT. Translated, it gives CASNRVNNEKLFF.